One and the same sample provided the 20 T cell receptor beta chains below, sequenced in a study of T cell responses to AZD1222 COVID-19 vaccine. Using immunoSEQ multiplex PCR, the repertoire was profiled, and TCRdb retains in-frame clones only, with some absent. Among roughly 120,000 clones listed, over 75% were seen once. The sample consisted of peripheral blood, taken on day 0 of AZD1222 vaccination. Receptors originate from an adult in good health.

The chain has TRBV19 and TRBJ1-5; D gene ambiguous. The V gene lost 5 bases and the J gene lost 5 bases, with 16 bases spanning the gap. CDR3 size: 15 residues. From germline, CDR1 is LNHDA and CDR2 SQIVND (reference sequence). The CDR3 DNA is TGTGCCAGTAGTGCCCGGCAAGGCCCTTATCAGCCCCAGCATTTT. Translation gives CASSARQGPYQPQHF. Complete variable domain (other parts from reference TRBV19 and TRBJ1-5): DGGITQSPKYLFRKEGQNVTLSCEQNLNHDAMYWYRQDPGQGLRLIYYSQIVNDFQKGDIAEGYSVSREKKESFPLTVTSAQKNPTAFYLCASSARQGPYQPQHFGDGTRLSIL.

The chain couples TRBV7-2 to TRBJ2-7; tentatively, D is TRBD1 (6 bases). Germline V gene lookup returns CDR1 SGHTA and CDR2 FQGNSA. This CDR3 comprises 14 residues. Trimming took off 4 bases at V and 1 base at J, with 11 bases between the two ends. CDR3 in amino acids: CASSSLGGSYEQYF. The CDR3 DNA reads TGTGCCAGCAGCTCACTAGGGGGTTCCTACGAGCAGTACTTC.

This rearrangement joins TRBV4-1 to TRBJ2-7, with 10 bases identical to TRBD2. The CDR3 extends over 14 amino acids. Germline trimming cut 2 bases from V and 5 bases from J; bases unmatched to any gene: 3. Germline V lookup: CDR1 MGHRA, CDR2 YSYEKL. CDR3 nucleotides: TGCGCCAGCAGCCAAAGCGGGGGGGTTGACGAGCAGTACTTC. Its protein product is CASSQSGGVDEQYF.

The CDR3 reads CASSWANGASYEQYF. The CDR3 DNA is TGTGCCAGCAGTTGGGCGAACGGGGCGAGCTACGAGCAGTACTTC. The rearrangement joins TRBV28 to TRBJ2-7, with D possibly called TRBD1 or TRBD2 (5 bases each). Trimming took off 4 bases at V and 3 bases at J, with 16 bases between the two ends. Germline CDR1 and CDR2: MDHEN and SYDVKM. The CDR3 sequence is 15 residues long.

V is TRBV13 and J is TRBJ1-2; D not certain. The V gene lost 2 bases and the J gene lost 2 bases, with 6 bases spanning the gap. Germline V gives CDR1 PRHDT, CDR2 FYEKMQ (reference sequence). The CDR3 contains 13 residues. For the CDR3, the DNA is TGTGCCAGCAGCTTAACCCGAAACTATGGCTACACCTTC. The encoded protein is CASSLTRNYGYTF. The variable domain in full, with the rest retrieved from reference TRBV13 and TRBJ1-2, is AAGVIQSPRHLIKEKRETATLKCYPIPRHDTVYWYQQGPGQDPQFLISFYEKMQSDKGSIPDRFSAQQFSDYHSELNMSSLELGDSALYFCASSLTRNYGYTFGSGTRLTVV.

The chain uses TRBV28 and TRBJ1-2; D not certain. V lost 4 bases and J 4 bases, leaving 13 bases between the germline ends. The V gene's germline CDR1 is MDHEN and CDR2 SYDVKM. CDR3 size: 14 residues. CDR3 nucleotide sequence: TGTGCCAGCAGTTCCCCGGCAGCCACCTATGGCTACACCTTC. It encodes CASSSPAATYGYTF.

The chain uses TRBV15 and TRBJ1-1; TRBD1 might be the D (5 bases). The germline CDR1 and CDR2 sequences are LNHNV and YYDKDF (reference sequence). This CDR3 comprises 14 residues. Trimming left V 1 base short and J 1 base short, with 7 bases between. CDR3 in amino acids: CATSRGQTNTEAFF. CDR3 sequence (DNA): TGTGCCACCAGCAGAGGACAGACGAACACTGAAGCTTTCTTT.

V is TRBV28 and J is TRBJ2-7; D remains unclear. Germline V gives CDR1 MDHEN, CDR2 SYDVKM. Trimming took 4 bases from V and 5 from J, leaving 6 bases between them. The CDR3 extends over 11 amino acids. The CDR3 sequence: CASSSRNEQYF. CDR3 DNA sequence: TGTGCCAGCAGTTCACGGAACGAGCAGTACTTC.

This rearrangement joins TRBV28 to TRBJ1-6; D remains ambiguous. Germline V gives CDR1 MDHEN, CDR2 SYDVKM. Trimming took 7 bases from V and 9 from J, leaving 10 bases between them. CDR3 size: 12 residues. CDR3 protein: CASTRTSSPLHF. The CDR3 DNA reads as TGTGCCAGCACCCGGACCAGTTCACCCCTCCACTTT.

This chain joins TRBV28 and TRBJ1-3; D gene unclear. The CDR3 has 15 residues. Trimming removed 0 bases at V and 0 bases at J, with 6 bases between. Germline CDR1 reads MDHEN; CDR2 reads SYDVKM. DNA for the CDR3: TGTGCCAGCAGTTTATGGGATCGCTCTGGAAACACCATATATTTT. It yields the protein CASSLWDRSGNTIYF. Combining the CDR3 with reference TRBV28 and TRBJ1-3 gives the whole variable domain DVKVTQSSRYLVKRTGEKVFLECVQDMDHENMFWYRQDPGLGLRLIYFSYDVKMKEKGDIPEGYSVSREKKERFSLILESASTNQTSMYLCASSLWDRSGNTIYFGEGSWLTVV.

This chain uses TRBV6-5 with TRBJ1-1, with D possibly matching TRBD1 (6 bases). The CDR3 loop spans 15 amino acids. CDR1 and CDR2 from the germline V gene are MNHEY and SVGAGI. V lost 4 bases, J lost 0 bases, and 12 bases lay in between. CDR3 nucleotide sequence: TGTGCCAGCAGTTCACCGGGACAATTGAACACTGAAGCTTTCTTT. Translation: CASSSPGQLNTEAFF.

The genes are TRBV5-1 and TRBJ1-1, with unresolved D. The V end was cut by 0 bases, the J end by 0 bases, with 6 bases between. The CDR3 spans 14 residues. Per the germline V gene, CDR1 is SGHRS and CDR2 is YFSETQ. In nucleotides, the CDR3 is TGCGCCAGCAGCTTGGCTAGCATGAACACTGAAGCTTTCTTT. Its protein product is CASSLASMNTEAFF.

The genes are TRBV19 and TRBJ1-5, with TRBD1 matching 7 bases. CDR1 and CDR2 (germline): LNHDA, SQIVND (reference sequence). Unmatched junction bases numbered 4, after V lost 5 bases and J lost 0 bases. This CDR3 is 15 amino acids long. The CDR3 DNA sequence: TGTGCCAGTAGTCCAGGGGGATATAGCAATCAGCCCCAGCATTTT. Its protein product is CASSPGGYSNQPQHF.

The CDR3 bases are TGTGCCAGCAGCTTAGGTTGGAAGTACGAGCAGTACTTC. This translates into CASSLGWKYEQYF. This chain connects TRBV7-2 to TRBJ2-7; D not certain. The V end lost 1 base, the J end lost 4 bases, and 8 bases lay between the germline ends. The CDR3 consists of 13 residues. Looked up from germline, CDR1 is SGHTA and CDR2 is FQGNSA.

The V gene is TRBV6-5, the J gene TRBJ1-3, with D perhaps matching TRBD1 (5 bases). Trimming removed 5 bases from V and 4 bases from J, with 15 bases in between. CDR1 and CDR2 (germline): MNHEY, SVGAGI. This CDR3 has 15 amino acids. Here the CDR3 reads CASSSVGAPGNTIYF. CDR3 sequence (DNA): TGTGCCAGCAGTAGTGTTGGGGCGCCGGGAAACACCATATATTTT.

The CDR3 bases are TGTGCCAGCAGTGAAATGGGGGGATATCAGCCCCAGCATTTT. Translating it yields CASSEMGGYQPQHF. The chain has TRBV6-1 and TRBJ1-5; D may be TRBD1 (5 bases). Germline loops: CDR1 MNHNS, CDR2 SASEGT. Trimming took 2 bases from V and 5 from J, leaving 10 bases between them. This CDR3 comprises 14 residues.

As regards this clone: At the DNA level, this CDR3 is encoded by other sequences in the same sample as well. V is TRBV7-2 and J is TRBJ2-3; no reliable D call. This CDR3 is 13 amino acids long. The germline V gene encodes CDR1 SGHTA and CDR2 FQGNSA. Trimming removed 0 bases at V and 3 bases at J, with 4 bases between. CDR3: CASSLARTDTQYF. The CDR3 DNA sequence: TGTGCCAGCAGCTTAGCGCGGACAGATACGCAGTATTTT.

The chain has TRBV28 and TRBJ1-1; D not resolved. This CDR3 is 11 amino acids long. Trimming took off 10 bases at V and 4 bases at J, with 10 bases between the two ends. Germline V gives CDR1 MDHEN, CDR2 SYDVKM. Here the CDR3 reads CATGWGTEAFF. The CDR3 DNA reads TGTGCCACCGGGTGGGGCACTGAAGCTTTCTTT.

The rearrangement joins TRBV5-1 to TRBJ2-2; 10 nucleotides align to TRBD1. V dropped 5 bases and J dropped 4; count of bases not matched to a gene: 8. From germline, CDR1 is SGHRS and CDR2 YFSETQ. The CDR3 has 16 residues. In nucleotides, the CDR3 is TGCGCCAGCAGGGTCGGACAGGGGGAATCCACCGGGGAGCTGTTTTTT. Translation gives CASRVGQGESTGELFF.

The V gene is TRBV5-1, the J gene TRBJ2-7, with 9 bases aligning to TRBD1. The CDR3 totals 14 residues. V gave up 4 bases and J gave up 7 bases; unmatched junction bases: 9. CDR1 is SGHRS, CDR2 YFSETQ, per germline. CDR3 loop: CASSTNRGQREQYF. CDR3 in DNA: TGCGCCAGCAGCACAAACAGGGGGCAGAGGGAGCAGTACTTC.